This T cell receptor beta chain was documented in a study of shared clonotypes between healthy human individuals. Cells designated naive CD8 were CD45RO-negative and were positively selected for CCR7, with terminally differentiated effector memory CD45RA+ cells excluded. The CDR3 is 15 residues long. V lost 4 bases to trimming and J lost 0 bases, with 11 bases between them. Germline V gene data show CDR1 as ENHRY and CDR2 as SYGVKD. The table came from immunoSEQ multiplex PCR; TCRdb's copy has only in-frame clones and leaves some out. The repertoire consists of around 1,900,000 clones, with over 85% occurring once and the leading ten covering around 1.7%.

The clonotype comes from a man aged 18 to 35 in good health. Some clones in this sample may be carry-over from other donors' samples. Input material: naive CD8+ T cells from PBMCs. V is TRBV10-3 and J is TRBJ2-3, with no clear D. CDR3 nucleotide sequence: TGTGCCATCAGTGGATCAGCTCTTAGCACAGATACGCAGTATTTT. Translated, it gives CAISGSALSTDTQYF.